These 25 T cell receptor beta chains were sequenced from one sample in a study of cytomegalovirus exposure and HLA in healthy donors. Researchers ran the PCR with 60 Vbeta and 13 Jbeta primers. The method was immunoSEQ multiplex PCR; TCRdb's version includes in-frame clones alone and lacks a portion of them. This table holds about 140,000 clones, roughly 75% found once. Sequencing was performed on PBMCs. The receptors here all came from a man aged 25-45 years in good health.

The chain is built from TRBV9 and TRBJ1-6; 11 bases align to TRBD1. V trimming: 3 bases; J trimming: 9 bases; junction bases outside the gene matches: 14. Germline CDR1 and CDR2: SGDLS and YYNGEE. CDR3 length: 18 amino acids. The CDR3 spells CASSGGQGAAAGGSPLHF. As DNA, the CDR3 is TGTGCCAGCAGCGGAGGACAGGGGGCGGCCGCTGGGGGTTCACCCCTCCACTTT.

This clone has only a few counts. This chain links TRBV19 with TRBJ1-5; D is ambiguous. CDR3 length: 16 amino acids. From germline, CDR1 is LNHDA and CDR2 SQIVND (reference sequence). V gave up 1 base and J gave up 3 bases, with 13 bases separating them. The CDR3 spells CASSIGGLKPNQPQHF. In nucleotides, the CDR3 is TGTGCCAGTAGTATAGGAGGTCTGAAACCCAATCAGCCCCAGCATTTT. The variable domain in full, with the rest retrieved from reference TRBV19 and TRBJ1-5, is DGGITQSPKYLFRKEGQNVTLSCEQNLNHDAMYWYRQDPGQGLRLIYYSQIVNDFQKGDIAEGYSVSREKKESFPLTVTSAQKNPTAFYLCASSIGGLKPNQPQHFGDGTRLSIL.

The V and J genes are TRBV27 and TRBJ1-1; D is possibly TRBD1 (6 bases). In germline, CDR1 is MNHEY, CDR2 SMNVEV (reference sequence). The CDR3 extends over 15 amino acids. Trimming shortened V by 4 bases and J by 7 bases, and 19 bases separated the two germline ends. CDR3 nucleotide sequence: TGTGCCAGCAGTTCTCCGTGGGGGGGCACGGATGAAGCTTTCTTT. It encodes CASSSPWGGTDEAFF.

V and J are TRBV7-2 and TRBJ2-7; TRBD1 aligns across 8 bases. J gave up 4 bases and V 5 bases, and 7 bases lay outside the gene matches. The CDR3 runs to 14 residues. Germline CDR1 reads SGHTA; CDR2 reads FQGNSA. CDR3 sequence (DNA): TGTGCCAGCAGCCCCAGGACAGGGTATTACGAGCAGTACTTC. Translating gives CASSPRTGYYEQYF.

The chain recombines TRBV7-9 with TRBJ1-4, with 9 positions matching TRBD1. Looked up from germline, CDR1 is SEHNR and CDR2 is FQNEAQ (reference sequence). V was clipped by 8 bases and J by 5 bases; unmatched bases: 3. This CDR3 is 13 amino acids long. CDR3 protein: CASGGTGNEKLFF. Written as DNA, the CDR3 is TGTGCCAGCGGCGGGACAGGGAATGAAAAACTGTTTTTT.

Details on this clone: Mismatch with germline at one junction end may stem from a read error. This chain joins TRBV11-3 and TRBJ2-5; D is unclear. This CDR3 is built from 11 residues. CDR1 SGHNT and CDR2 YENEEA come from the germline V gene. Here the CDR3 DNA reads TGTGCCAGCAGCCACCGAGAGGCCCAGTACTTC. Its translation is CASSHREAQYF.

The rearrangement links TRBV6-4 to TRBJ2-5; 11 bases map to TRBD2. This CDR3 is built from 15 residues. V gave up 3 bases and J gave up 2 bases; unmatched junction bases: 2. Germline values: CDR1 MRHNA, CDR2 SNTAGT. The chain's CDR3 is CASSELAGEQETQYF. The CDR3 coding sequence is TGTGCCAGCAGTGAACTAGCGGGAGAACAAGAGACCCAGTACTTC.

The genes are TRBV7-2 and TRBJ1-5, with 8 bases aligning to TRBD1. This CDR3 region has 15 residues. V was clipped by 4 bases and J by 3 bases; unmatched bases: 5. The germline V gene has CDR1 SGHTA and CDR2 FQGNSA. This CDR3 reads CASSSQGANNQPQHF. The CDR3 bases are TGTGCCAGCAGCTCCCAGGGGGCGAACAATCAGCCCCAGCATTTT.

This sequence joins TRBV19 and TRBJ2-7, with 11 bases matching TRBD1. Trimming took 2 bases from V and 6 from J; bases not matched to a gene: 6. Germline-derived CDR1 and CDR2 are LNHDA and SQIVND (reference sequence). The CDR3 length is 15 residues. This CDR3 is CASSIIVGTGGEQYF. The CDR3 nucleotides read TGTGCCAGTAGTATAATAGTGGGGACAGGGGGCGAGCAGTACTTC. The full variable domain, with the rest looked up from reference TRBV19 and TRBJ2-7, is DGGITQSPKYLFRKEGQNVTLSCEQNLNHDAMYWYRQDPGQGLRLIYYSQIVNDFQKGDIAEGYSVSREKKESFPLTVTSAQKNPTAFYLCASSIIVGTGGEQYFGPGTRLTVT.

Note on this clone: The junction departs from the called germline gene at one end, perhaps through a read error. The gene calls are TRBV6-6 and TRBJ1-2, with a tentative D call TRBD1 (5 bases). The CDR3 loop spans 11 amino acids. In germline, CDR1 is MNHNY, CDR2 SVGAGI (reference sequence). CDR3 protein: CASSDRRAENF. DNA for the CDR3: TGTGCCAGCAGTGACAGACGGGCAGAGAACTTC.

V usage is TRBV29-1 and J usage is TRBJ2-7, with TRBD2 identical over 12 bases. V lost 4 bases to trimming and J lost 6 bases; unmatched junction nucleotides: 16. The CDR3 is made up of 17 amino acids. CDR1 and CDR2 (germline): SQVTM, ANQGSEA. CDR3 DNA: TGCAGCGTTGTTGGGGGTGATTGGTCTAGCGGGAGGGCCGAGCAGTACTTC. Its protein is CSVVGGDWSSGRAEQYF.

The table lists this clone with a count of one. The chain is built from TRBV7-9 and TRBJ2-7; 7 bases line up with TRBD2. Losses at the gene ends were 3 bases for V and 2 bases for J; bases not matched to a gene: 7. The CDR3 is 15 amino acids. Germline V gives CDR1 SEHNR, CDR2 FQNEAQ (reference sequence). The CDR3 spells CASSLGLAAAYEQYF. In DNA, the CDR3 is TGTGCCAGCAGCTTGGGGCTAGCGGCCGCCTACGAGCAGTACTTC.

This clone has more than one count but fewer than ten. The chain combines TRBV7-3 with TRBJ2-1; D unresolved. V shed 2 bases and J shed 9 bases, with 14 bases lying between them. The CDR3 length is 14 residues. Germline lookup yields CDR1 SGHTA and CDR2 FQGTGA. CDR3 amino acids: CASSLAAHSGEQFF. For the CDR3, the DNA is TGTGCCAGCAGCTTAGCGGCACATTCGGGTGAGCAGTTCTTC.

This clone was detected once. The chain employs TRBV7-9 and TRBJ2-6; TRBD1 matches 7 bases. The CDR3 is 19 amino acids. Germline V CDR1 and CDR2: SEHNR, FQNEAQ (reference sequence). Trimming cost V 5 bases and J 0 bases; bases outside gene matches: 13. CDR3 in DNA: TGTGCCAGCAGCGGGACCGGGACAGTCCTCCCCTCTGGGGCCAACGTCCTGACTTTC. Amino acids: CASSGTGTVLPSGANVLTF.

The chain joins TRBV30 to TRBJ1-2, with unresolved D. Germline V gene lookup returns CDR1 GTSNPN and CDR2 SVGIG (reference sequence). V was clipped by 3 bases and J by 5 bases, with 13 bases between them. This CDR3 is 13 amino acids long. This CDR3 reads CAWRTGGSYGYTF. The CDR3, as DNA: TGTGCCTGGAGGACGGGAGGGAGTTATGGCTACACCTTC.

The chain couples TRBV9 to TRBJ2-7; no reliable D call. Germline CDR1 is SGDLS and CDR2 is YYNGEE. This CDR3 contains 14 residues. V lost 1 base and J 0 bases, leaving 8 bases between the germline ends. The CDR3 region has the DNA TGTGCCAGCAGCGTATCCGGTCTCTCCTACGAGCAGTACTTC. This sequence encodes CASSVSGLSYEQYF.

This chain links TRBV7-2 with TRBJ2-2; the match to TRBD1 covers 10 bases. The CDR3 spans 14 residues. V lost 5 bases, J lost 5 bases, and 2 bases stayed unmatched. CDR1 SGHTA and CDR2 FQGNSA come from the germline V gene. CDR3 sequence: CASSRDRGTGELFF. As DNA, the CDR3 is TGTGCCAGCAGCCGGGACAGGGGAACCGGGGAGCTGTTTTTT.

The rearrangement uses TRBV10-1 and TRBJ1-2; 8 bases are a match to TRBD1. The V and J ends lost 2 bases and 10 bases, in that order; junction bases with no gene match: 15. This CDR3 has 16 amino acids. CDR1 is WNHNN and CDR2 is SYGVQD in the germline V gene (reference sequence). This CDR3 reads CASSEVWTGKITDYTF. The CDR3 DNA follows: TGCGCCAGCAGTGAGGTCTGGACAGGGAAGATTACGGACTACACCTTC.

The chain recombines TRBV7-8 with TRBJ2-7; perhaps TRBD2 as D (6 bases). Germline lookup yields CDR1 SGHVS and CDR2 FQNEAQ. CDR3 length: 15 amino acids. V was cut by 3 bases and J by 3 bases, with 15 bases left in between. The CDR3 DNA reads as TGTGCCAGCAGCTTGGGGCCGGGAGAGGGCTACGAGCAGTACTTC. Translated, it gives CASSLGPGEGYEQYF.

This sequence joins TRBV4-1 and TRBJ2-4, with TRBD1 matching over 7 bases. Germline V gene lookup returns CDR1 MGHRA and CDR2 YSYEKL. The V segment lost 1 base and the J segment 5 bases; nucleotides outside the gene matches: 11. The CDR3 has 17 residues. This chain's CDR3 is CASSQGGPGGLENIQYF. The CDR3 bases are TGCGCCAGCAGCCAAGGGGGGCCAGGGGGTCTGGAAAACATTCAGTACTTC.

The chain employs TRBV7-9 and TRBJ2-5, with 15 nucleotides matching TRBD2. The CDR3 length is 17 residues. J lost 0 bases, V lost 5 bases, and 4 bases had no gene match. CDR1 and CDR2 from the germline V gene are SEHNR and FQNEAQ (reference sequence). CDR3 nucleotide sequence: TGTGCCAGCAGCCCCCGGACTAGCGGGAGGGACCAAGAGACCCAGTACTTC. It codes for CASSPRTSGRDQETQYF.

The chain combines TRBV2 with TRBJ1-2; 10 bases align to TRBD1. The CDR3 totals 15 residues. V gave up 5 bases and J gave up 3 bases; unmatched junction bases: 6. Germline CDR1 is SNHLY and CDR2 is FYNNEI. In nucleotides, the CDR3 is TGTGCCAGCAGTAGGACAGGGGGAGGAGACTATGGCTACACCTTC. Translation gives CASSRTGGGDYGYTF.

The CDR3 coding sequence is TGTGCCAGCAGCTCCACAGTGGGTGGCTACACCTTC. Protein product: CASSSTVGGYTF. V is TRBV5-5 and J is TRBJ1-2, with D uncertain. Deletions cut 3 bases from V and 7 bases from J, with 10 bases between. The germline V gene has CDR1 SGHKS and CDR2 YYEKEE (reference sequence). The CDR3 has 12 amino acids. Looking up the rest from reference TRBV5-5 and TRBJ1-2 gives the full variable domain: DAGVTQSPTHLIKTRGQQVTLRCSPISGHKSVSWYQQVLGQGPQFIFQYYEKEERGRGNFPDRFSARQFPNYSSELNVNALLLGDSALYLCASSSTVGGYTFGSGTRLTVV.

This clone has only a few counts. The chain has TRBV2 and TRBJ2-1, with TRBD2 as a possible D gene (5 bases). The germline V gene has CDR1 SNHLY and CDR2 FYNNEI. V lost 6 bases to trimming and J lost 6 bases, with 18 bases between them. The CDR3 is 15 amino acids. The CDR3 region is CASSPPELAPNEQFF. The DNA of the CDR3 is TGTGCCAGCAGCCCTCCGGAATTAGCGCCCAATGAGCAGTTCTTC.

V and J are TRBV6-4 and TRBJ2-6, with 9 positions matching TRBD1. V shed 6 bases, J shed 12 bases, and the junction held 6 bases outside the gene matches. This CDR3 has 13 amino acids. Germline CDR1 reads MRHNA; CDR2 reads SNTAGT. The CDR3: CASRGDRAGVLTF. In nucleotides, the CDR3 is TGTGCCAGCAGGGGGGACAGGGCCGGCGTCCTGACTTTC.